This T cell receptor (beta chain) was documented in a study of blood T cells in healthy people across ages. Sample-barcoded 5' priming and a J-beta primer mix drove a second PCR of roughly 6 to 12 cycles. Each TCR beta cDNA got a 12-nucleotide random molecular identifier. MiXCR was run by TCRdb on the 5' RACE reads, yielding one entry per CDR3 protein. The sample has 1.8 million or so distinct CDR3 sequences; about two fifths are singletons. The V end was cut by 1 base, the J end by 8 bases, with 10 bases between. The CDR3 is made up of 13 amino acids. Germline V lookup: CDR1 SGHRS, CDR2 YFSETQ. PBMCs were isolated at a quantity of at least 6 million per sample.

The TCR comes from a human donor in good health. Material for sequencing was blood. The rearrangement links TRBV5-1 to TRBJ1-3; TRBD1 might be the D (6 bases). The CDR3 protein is CASSLPGADTIYF. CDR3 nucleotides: TGCGCCAGCAGCTTGCCAGGGGCCGACACCATATATTTT.